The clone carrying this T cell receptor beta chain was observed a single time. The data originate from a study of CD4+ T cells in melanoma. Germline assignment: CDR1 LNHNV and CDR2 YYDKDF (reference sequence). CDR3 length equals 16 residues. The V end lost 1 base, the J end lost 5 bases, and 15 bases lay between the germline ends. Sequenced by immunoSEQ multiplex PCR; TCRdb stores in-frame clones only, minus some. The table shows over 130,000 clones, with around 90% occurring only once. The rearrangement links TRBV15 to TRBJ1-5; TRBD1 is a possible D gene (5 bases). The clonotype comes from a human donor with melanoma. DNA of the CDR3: TGTGCCACCAGCAGAGCGGAGGGGTACGGGGATCAGCCCCAGCATTTT. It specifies CATSRAEGYGDQPQHF. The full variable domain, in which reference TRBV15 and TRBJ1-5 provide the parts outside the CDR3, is DAMVIQNPRYQVTQFGKPVTLSCSQTLNHNVMYWYQQKSSQAPKLLFHYYDKDFNNEADTPDNFQSRRPNTSFCFLDIRSPGLGDTAMYLCATSRAEGYGDQPQHFGDGTRLSIL.